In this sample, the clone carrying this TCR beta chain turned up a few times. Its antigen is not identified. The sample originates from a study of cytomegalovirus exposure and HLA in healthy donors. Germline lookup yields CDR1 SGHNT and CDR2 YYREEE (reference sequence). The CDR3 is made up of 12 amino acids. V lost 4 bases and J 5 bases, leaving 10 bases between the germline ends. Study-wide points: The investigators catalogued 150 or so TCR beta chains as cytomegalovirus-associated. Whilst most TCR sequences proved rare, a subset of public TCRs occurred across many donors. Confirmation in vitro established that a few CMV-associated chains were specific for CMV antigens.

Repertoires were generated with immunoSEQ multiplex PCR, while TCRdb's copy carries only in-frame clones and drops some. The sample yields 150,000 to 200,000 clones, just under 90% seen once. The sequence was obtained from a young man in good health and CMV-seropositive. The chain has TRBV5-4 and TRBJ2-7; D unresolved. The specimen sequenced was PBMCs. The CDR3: CASSNTENEQYF. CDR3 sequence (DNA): TGTGCCAGCAGCAACACAGAAAACGAGCAGTACTTC. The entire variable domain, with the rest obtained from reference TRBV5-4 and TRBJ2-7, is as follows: ETGVTQSPTHLIKTRGQQVTLRCSSQSGHNTVSWYQQALGQGPQFIFQYYREEENGRGNFPPRFSGLQFPNYSSELNVNALELDDSALYLCASSNTENEQYFGPGTRLTVT.